This TCR beta chain came from a study of T cells in Graves' hyperthyroidism and ophthalmopathy. Regarding the study as a whole: In simple terms, a model built on 13 V-J features told ophthalmopathy apart from stable hyperthyroidism. Most expanded thyroid clonotypes above 0.001 recurred in blood.

Amplified regions were TCR beta CDR3 sequences from RNA transcripts. Researchers ran a first-round RT-PCR on the TCR CDR3 using the HTBI primer set. Each CDR3 protein gets one entry after TCRdb re-called the multiplex PCR reads with MiXCR. The sample has 470,000 or so distinct CDR3 sequences; roughly 20% are singletons. The CDR3 contains 16 residues. Germline V gene sequence: CDR1 SGHRS, CDR2 YFSETQ. Unmatched junction bases numbered 11, after V lost 3 bases and J lost 6 bases. Concerning this clonotype: The target antigen is unknown.

Orbital computed tomography, thyroid ultrasound, serum thyroxine and TRAb, and clinical symptoms together informed the diagnoses. Out of over 7.5 ml of fresh peripheral blood came the PBMCs. The rearrangement links TRBV5-1 to TRBJ2-1; 8 nucleotides align to TRBD2. The sample comprised blood. The TCR originated in a young man with Graves' hyperthyroidism. The CDR3 DNA reads as TGCGCCAGCAGCTCCTCGGGGGGGGCCGATCTCAATGAGCAGTTCTTC. This sequence encodes CASSSSGGADLNEQFF.